The 15 T cell receptor beta chains below come from one sample, sequenced in a study of T cell repertoires in cytomegalovirus infection. No antigens are known for them. MiXCR, run by TCRdb on the reads, gives a single entry per CDR3 protein. The sample carries around 300,000 distinct CDR3 sequences, approximately 25% recorded once. Sample: cultured PBMCs, taken from culture after CMV antigen stimulation. Every receptor here comes from a human donor in good health (CMV status not recorded). Some clones in this sample may be carry-over from other donors' samples.

This clonotype was recorded only once. A much larger clone differs by one base, so this may be a read error. The V gene is TRBV7-2, the J gene TRBJ1-2; D may be TRBD1 (6 bases). The CDR3 runs 14 residues. Germline V gene data show CDR1 as SGHTA and CDR2 as FQGNSA. V lost 10 bases and J lost 4, with 19 bases in between. This chain's CDR3 is CANRDPLGGYGYTF. In DNA form, the CDR3 reads TGTGCCAACAGGGACCCGCTAGGTGGCTATGGCTACACCTTC.

The rearrangement joins TRBV7-9 to TRBJ2-3, with 8 bases that match TRBD1. V gave up 7 bases and J gave up 2 bases; unmatched junction bases: 5. Per the germline V gene, CDR1 is SEHNR and CDR2 is FQNEAQ (reference sequence). The CDR3 runs to 14 residues. This chain's CDR3 is CASTGTGDTDTQYF. CDR3 nucleotide sequence: TGTGCCAGCACCGGGACAGGTGACACAGATACGCAGTATTTT.

This clonotype has a handful of counts. This sequence joins TRBV6-5 and TRBJ2-7; possibly TRBD1 for D (6 bases). Germline V gene lookup returns CDR1 MNHEY and CDR2 SVGAGI. The CDR3 is 13 amino acids. Trimming pared 5 bases from V and 3 bases from J, leaving 11 bases between. CDR3 region: CASSRGQNYEQYF. The CDR3 DNA sequence: TGTGCCAGCAGTCGTGGACAGAACTACGAGCAGTACTTC.

CDR3 sequence reads: CASSLDRANSGANVLTF. The CDR3, as DNA: TGTGCCAGCAGTTTGGACAGGGCAAACTCTGGGGCCAACGTCCTGACTTTC. This rearrangement joins TRBV6-6 to TRBJ2-6; 8 bases align to TRBD1. V lost 4 bases to trimming and J lost 0 bases; unmatched junction nucleotides: 5. This CDR3 comprises 17 residues. Germline loops: CDR1 MNHNY, CDR2 SVGAGI (reference sequence).

On this clonotype itself: One end of the junction fails to match germline, which may point to a read error. The chain employs TRBV5-3 and TRBJ2-2; possible D gene TRBD1, 5 bases. TRBV5-3 qualifies as an ORF whose function is uncertain. CDR3 length: 14 residues. CDR3 sequence reads: CASSLDLRGGELFF. CDR3 in DNA: TGTGCCAGCAGCTTGGATCTTAGGGGCGGGGAGCTGTTTTTT.

This clonotype showed up just a few times. In DNA form, the CDR3 reads TGTGCCAGCAGCCGTACCCGGGACAGCAGCACAGATACGCAGTATTTT. It specifies CASSRTRDSSTDTQYF. V usage is TRBV4-2 and J usage is TRBJ2-3; 7 bases line up with TRBD1. With V trimmed by 4 bases and J by 0 bases, 7 bases remained unmatched. The CDR3 has 16 residues. CDR1 is LGHNA, CDR2 YNFKEQ, per germline.

This clonotype was recorded at least ten times. The V call is TRBV7-9, the J call TRBJ2-2; D not resolved. V was shortened by 1 base and J by 8 bases, with 8 bases between the two germline ends. The CDR3 has 13 amino acids. CDR1 is SEHNR, CDR2 FQNEAQ, per germline (reference sequence). This chain's CDR3 is CASSLVSAGELFF. The CDR3 DNA is TGTGCCAGCAGCTTAGTCTCGGCAGGGGAGCTGTTTTTT. The whole variable domain, filled in from reference TRBV7-9 and TRBJ2-2, reads DTGVSQNPRHKITKRGQNVTFRCDPISEHNRLYWYRQTLGQGPEFLTYFQNEAQLEKSRLLSDRFSAERPKGSFSTLEIQRTEQGDSAMYLCASSLVSAGELFFGEGSRLTVL.

This clonotype was seen more than once but under ten times. The chain is built from TRBV25-1 and TRBJ2-3, with 10 bases aligning to TRBD2. The V gene end was trimmed by 4 bases and the J gene end by 5 bases; junction bases not matched to a gene: 6. CDR1 and CDR2 (germline): MGHDK, SYGVNS. This CDR3 spans 15 amino acids. The CDR3 protein is CASSGLAGVGDTQYF. The CDR3 DNA is TGTGCCAGCAGTGGGCTAGCGGGAGTGGGAGATACGCAGTATTTT.

J is TRBJ2-7 and V is TRBV6-1; 8 positions match TRBD1. The CDR3 contains 16 residues. Germline lookup yields CDR1 MNHNS and CDR2 SASEGT. The trim removed 3 bases at V and 3 bases at J, leaving 10 bases unmatched. CDR3 region: CASSEGAGGLYYEQYV. In nucleotides, the CDR3 is TGTGCCAGCAGTGAGGGGGCAGGGGGCTTGTACTACGAGCAGTACGTC.

The CDR3 sequence: CASSFRLTGDTEAFF. CDR3 sequence (DNA): TGTGCCAGCAGTTTCCGCCTCACAGGGGACACTGAAGCTTTCTTT. This chain joins TRBV28 and TRBJ1-1; TRBD1 aligns across 7 bases. Germline V gives CDR1 MDHEN, CDR2 SYDVKM. The junction had 7 bases not matched to a gene; V was cut back by 3 bases and J by 3 bases. The length of the CDR3 is 15 residues.

In this sample, this clonotype turned up many times. J is TRBJ1-2 and V is TRBV12-3 or TRBV12-4; D possibly corresponds to TRBD1 (6 bases). The CDR3 contains 17 residues. Trimming shortened V by 6 bases and J by 9 bases, and 29 bases separated the two germline ends. The DNA of the CDR3 is TGTGCCAGCAGCTATGGGAATGAACAGGGTCTGCGTGTGAGCTACACCTTC. It is translated as CASSYGNEQGLRVSYTF.

The table lists this clonotype with a few counts. The V gene is TRBV7-9, the J gene TRBJ2-7; D uncertain. Trimming removed 5 bases at V and 2 bases at J, with 19 bases between. Germline assignment: CDR1 SEHNR and CDR2 FQNEAQ (reference sequence). The CDR3 spans 16 residues. CDR3 loop: CASSPSSKGRPYEQYV. The CDR3 DNA is TGTGCCAGCAGCCCCTCAAGTAAAGGACGCCCCTACGAGCAGTACGTC.

The count of this clonotype is one. The rearrangement links TRBV9 to TRBJ1-1; D remains unclear. V was clipped by 2 bases and J by 0 bases, with 11 bases between them. Germline V gene sequence: CDR1 SGDLS, CDR2 YYNGEE. The CDR3 length is 15 residues. As DNA, the CDR3 is TGTGCCAGCAGCGTCGGTGGAACAATGAACACTGAAGCTTTCTTT. Translating it yields CASSVGGTMNTEAFF.

The genes are TRBV7-2 and TRBJ2-7, with D possibly being TRBD1 or TRBD2 (5 bases each). Deletions cut 1 base from V and 5 bases from J, with 18 bases between. Germline V CDR1 and CDR2: SGHTA, FQGNSA. CDR3 size: 16 residues. The CDR3, as DNA: TGTGCCAGCAGCTTAGGGCCCCGACGGGGCTCAGACGAGCAGTACTTC. Translation gives CASSLGPRRGSDEQYF.

In its sample, this clonotype was seen a few times. The chain is built from TRBV7-2 and TRBJ2-2; TRBD2 matches 8 bases. The CDR3 loop spans 14 amino acids. CDR1 is SGHTA and CDR2 is FQGNSA in the germline V gene. V dropped 6 bases and J dropped 2; count of bases not matched to a gene: 2. The CDR3 nucleotides read TGTGCCAGCAGGGTAGCGGGAAACACCGGGGAGCTGTTTTTT. This encodes CASRVAGNTGELFF. Filled out from reference TRBV7-2 and TRBJ2-2, the complete variable domain reads GAGVSQSPSNKVTEKGKDVELRCDPISGHTALYWYRQSLGQGLEFLIYFQGNSAPDKSGLPSDRFSAERTGGSVSTLTIQRTQQEDSAVYLCASRVAGNTGELFFGEGSRLTVL.